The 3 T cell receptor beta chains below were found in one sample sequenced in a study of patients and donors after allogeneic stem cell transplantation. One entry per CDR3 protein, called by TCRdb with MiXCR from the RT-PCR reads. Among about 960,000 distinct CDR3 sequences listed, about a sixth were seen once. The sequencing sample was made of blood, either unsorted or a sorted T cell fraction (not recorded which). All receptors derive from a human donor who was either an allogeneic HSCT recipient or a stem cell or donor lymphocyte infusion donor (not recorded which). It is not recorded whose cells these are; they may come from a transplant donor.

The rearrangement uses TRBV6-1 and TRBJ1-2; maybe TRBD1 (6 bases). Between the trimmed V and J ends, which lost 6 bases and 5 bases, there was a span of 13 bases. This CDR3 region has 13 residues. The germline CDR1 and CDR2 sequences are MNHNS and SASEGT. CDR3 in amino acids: CASRVGTRYGYTF. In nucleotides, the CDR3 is TGTGCCAGCAGGGTCGGGACACGTTATGGCTACACCTTC.

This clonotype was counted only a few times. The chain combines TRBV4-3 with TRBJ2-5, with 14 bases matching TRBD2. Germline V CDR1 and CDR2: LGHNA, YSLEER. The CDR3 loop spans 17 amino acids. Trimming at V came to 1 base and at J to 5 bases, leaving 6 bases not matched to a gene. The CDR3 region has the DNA TGCGCCAGCAGCCAAGGACTAGCGGGGGGGTCGCGGGAGACCCAGTACTTC. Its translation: CASSQGLAGGSRETQYF.

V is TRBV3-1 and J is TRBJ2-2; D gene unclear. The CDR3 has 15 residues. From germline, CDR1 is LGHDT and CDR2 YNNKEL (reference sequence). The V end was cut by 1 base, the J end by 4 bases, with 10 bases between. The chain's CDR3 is CASSQVVKGTGELFF. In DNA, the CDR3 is TGTGCCAGCAGCCAAGTCGTTAAGGGCACCGGGGAGCTGTTTTTT.